This T cell receptor beta chain was sequenced for a study of blood T cells in healthy people across ages. A second PCR of roughly 6 to 12 cycles used a sample-barcoded 5' primer and a J-beta primer mix. TCRdb reprocessed the 5' RACE reads via MiXCR and lists one record per CDR3 protein. This table has 850,000 to 1,300,000 distinct CDR3 sequences, 45% appearing once. CDR3 length: 14 residues. Germline CDR1 and CDR2: LNHNV and YYDKDF (reference sequence). The V gene lost 4 bases and the J gene lost 2 bases, with 12 bases spanning the gap. The sequence was obtained from a woman aged 60-75 years in good health. This chain connects TRBV15 to TRBJ2-7; D possibly corresponds to TRBD1 (6 bases). The sequencing sample was made of blood. The CDR3, as DNA: TGTGCCACCAGCACCGGGGCAGGGGCCTACGAGCAGTACTTC. It yields the protein CATSTGAGAYEQYF.